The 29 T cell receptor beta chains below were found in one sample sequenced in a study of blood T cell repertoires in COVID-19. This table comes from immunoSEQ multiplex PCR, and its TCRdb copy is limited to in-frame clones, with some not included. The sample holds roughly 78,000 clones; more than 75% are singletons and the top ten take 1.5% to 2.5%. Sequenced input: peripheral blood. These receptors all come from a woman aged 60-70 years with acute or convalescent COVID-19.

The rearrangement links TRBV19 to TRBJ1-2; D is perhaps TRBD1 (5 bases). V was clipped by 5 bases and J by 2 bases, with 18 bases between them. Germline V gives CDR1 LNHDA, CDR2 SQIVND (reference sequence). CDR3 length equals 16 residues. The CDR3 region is CASSLEIGTGNYGYTF. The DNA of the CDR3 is TGTGCCAGTAGTCTCGAAATAGGTACAGGAAACTATGGCTACACCTTC.

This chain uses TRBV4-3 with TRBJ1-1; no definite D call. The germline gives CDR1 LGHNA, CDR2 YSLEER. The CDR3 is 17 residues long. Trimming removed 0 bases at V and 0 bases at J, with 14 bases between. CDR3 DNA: TGCGCCAGCAGCCAAGATGGAGGGTGGTCCATGAACACTGAAGCTTTCTTT. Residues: CASSQDGGWSMNTEAFF.

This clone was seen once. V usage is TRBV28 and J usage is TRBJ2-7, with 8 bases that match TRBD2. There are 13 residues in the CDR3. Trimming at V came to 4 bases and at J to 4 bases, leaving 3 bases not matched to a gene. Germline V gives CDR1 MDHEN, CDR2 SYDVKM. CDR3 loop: CASSSTSVYEQYF. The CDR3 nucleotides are TGTGCCAGCAGTTCGACTAGCGTGTACGAGCAGTACTTC.

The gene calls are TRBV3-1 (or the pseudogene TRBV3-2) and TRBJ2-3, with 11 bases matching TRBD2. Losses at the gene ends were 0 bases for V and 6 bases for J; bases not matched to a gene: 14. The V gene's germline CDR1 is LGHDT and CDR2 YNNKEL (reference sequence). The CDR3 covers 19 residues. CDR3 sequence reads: CASSQDKGRLAGQVDTQYF. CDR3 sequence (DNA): TGTGCCAGCAGCCAAGATAAAGGGCGACTAGCGGGACAAGTGGATACGCAGTATTTT.

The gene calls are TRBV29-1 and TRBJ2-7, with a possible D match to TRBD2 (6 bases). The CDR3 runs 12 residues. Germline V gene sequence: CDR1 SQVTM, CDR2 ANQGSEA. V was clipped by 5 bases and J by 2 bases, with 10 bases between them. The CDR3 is CSVRTSTYEQYF. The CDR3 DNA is TGCAGCGTTCGTACTAGCACCTACGAGCAGTACTTC.

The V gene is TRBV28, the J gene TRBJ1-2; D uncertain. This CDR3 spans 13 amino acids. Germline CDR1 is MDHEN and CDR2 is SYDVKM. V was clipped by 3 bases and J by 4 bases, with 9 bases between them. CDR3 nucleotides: TGTGCCAGCAGTTTTGGCGGACTCTATGGCTACACCTTC. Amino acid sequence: CASSFGGLYGYTF.

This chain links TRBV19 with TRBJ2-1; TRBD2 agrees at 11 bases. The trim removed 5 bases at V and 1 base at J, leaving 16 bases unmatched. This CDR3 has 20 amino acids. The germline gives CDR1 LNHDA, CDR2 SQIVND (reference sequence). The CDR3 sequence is CASSPLELAGGRGSYNEQFF. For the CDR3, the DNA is TGTGCCAGTAGTCCCCTGGAGCTAGCGGGAGGAAGGGGGTCCTACAATGAGCAGTTCTTC.

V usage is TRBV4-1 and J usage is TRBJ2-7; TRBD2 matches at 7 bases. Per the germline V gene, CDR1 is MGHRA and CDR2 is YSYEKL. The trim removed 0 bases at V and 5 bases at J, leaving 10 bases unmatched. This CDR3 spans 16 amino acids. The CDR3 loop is CASSQDARLAVDEQYF. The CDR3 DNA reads TGCGCCAGCAGCCAAGATGCGCGACTAGCTGTGGACGAGCAGTACTTC.

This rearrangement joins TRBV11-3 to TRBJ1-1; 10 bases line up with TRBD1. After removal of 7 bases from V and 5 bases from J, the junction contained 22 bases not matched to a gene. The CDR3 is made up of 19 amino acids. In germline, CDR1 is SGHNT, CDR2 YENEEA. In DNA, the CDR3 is TGTGCCAGCACCAAATTTAATAGGGACAGGGGTGATCCGTGTACTGAAGCTTTCTTT. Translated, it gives CASTKFNRDRGDPCTEAFF. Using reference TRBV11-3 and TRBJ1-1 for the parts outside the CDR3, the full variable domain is EAGVVQSPRYKIIEKKQPVAFWCNPISGHNTLYWYLQNLGQGPELLIRYENEEAVDDSQLPKDRFSAERLKGVDSTLKIQPAELGDSAVYLCASTKFNRDRGDPCTEAFFGQGTRLTVV.

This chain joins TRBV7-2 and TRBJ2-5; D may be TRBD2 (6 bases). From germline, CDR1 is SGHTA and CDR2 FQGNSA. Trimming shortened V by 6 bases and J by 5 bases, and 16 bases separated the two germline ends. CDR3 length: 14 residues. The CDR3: CASSRAGSGETQYF. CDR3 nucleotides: TGTGCCAGCAGTAGAGCGGGTTCGGGGGAGACCCAGTACTTC.

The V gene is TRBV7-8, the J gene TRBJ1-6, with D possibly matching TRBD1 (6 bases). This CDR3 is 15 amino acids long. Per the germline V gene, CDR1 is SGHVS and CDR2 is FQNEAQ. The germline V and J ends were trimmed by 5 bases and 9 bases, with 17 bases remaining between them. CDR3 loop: CASSLRGTIGSPLHF. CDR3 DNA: TGTGCCAGCAGCCTCAGGGGTACGATTGGTTCACCCCTCCACTTT. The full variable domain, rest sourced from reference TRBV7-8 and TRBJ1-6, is GAGVSQSPRYKVAKRGQDVALRCDPISGHVSLFWYQQALGQGPEFLTYFQNEAQLDKSGLPSDRFFAERPEGSVSTLKIQRTQQEDSAVYLCASSLRGTIGSPLHFGNGTRLTVT.

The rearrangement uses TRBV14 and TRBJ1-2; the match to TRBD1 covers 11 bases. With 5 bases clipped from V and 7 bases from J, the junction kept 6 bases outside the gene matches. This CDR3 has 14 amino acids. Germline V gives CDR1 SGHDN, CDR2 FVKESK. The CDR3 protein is CASSSRTGGFGYTF. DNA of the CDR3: TGTGCCAGCAGCTCCAGGACAGGGGGCTTTGGCTACACCTTC.

The CDR3 sequence is CASRVTGNTEAFF. As DNA, the CDR3 is TGTGCCAGCAGGGTGACAGGGAACACTGAAGCTTTCTTT. J is TRBJ1-1 and V is TRBV6-5, with D maybe TRBD1 (6 bases). Germline CDR1 MNHEY, CDR2 SVGAGI. Trimming cost V 6 bases and J 1 base, with 9 bases left between them. This CDR3 has 13 amino acids.

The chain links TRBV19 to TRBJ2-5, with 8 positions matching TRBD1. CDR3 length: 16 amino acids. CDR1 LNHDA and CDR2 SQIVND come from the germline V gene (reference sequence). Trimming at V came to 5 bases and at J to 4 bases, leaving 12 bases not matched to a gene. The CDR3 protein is CASSASFGRGRETQYF. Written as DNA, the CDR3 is TGTGCCAGTAGTGCAAGCTTTGGCAGGGGGCGAGAGACCCAGTACTTC.

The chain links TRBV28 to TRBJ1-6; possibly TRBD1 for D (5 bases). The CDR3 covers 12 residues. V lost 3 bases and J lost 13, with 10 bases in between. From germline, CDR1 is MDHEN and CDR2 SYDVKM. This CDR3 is CASSLWGLPLHF. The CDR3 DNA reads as TGTGCCAGCAGTTTGTGGGGCCTCCCCCTCCACTTT. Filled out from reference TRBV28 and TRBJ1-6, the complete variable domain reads DVKVTQSSRYLVKRTGEKVFLECVQDMDHENMFWYRQDPGLGLRLIYFSYDVKMKEKGDIPEGYSVSREKKERFSLILESASTNQTSMYLCASSLWGLPLHFGNGTRLTVT.

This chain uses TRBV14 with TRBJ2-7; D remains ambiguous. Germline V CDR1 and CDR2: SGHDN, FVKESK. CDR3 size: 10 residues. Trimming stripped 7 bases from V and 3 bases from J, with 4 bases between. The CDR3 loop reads CASTRYEQYF. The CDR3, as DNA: TGTGCCAGCACCCGCTACGAGCAGTACTTC.

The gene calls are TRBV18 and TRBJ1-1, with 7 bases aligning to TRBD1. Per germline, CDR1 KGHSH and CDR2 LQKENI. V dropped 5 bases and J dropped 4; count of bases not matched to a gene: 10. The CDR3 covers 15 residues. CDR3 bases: TGTGCCAGCTCAGACTCGACAGGGAAGGGCACTGAAGCTTTCTTT. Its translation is CASSDSTGKGTEAFF.

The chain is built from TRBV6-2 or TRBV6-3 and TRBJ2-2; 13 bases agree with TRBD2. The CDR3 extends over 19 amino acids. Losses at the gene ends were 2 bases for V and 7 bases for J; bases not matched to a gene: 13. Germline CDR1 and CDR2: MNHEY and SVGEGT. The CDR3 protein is CASSYMSGLAGKVGGELFF. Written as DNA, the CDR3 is TGTGCCAGCAGTTACATGTCGGGACTAGCGGGAAAGGTTGGCGGGGAGCTGTTTTTT.

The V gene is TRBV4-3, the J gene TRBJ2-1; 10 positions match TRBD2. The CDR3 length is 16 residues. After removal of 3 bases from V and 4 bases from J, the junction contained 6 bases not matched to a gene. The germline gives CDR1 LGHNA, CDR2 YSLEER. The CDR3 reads CASSHEAGGPYNEQFF. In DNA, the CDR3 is TGCGCCAGCAGCCATGAAGCGGGAGGGCCGTACAATGAGCAGTTCTTC.

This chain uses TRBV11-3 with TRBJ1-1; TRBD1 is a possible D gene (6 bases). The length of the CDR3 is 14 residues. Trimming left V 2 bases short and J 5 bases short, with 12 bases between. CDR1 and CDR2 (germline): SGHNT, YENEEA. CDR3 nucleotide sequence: TGTGCCAGCAGCTTAAGGACAGATTCTACTGAAGCTTTCTTT. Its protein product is CASSLRTDSTEAFF. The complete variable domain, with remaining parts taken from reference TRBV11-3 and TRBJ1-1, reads EAGVVQSPRYKIIEKKQPVAFWCNPISGHNTLYWYLQNLGQGPELLIRYENEEAVDDSQLPKDRFSAERLKGVDSTLKIQPAELGDSAVYLCASSLRTDSTEAFFGQGTRLTVV.

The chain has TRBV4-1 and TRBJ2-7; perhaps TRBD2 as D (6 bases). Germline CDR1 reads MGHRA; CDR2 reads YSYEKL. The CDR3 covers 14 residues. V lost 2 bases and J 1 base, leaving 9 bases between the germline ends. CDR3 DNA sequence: TGCGCCAGCAGCCAACTGCTAGCGTCCTACGAGCAGTACTTC. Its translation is CASSQLLASYEQYF.

The DNA for the CDR3 is TGTGCCAGCTCTTACACGGGGTACAATCAGCCCCAGCATTTT. It is translated as CASSYTGYNQPQHF. The chain couples TRBV5-6 to TRBJ1-5; no firm D call. The CDR3 spans 14 residues. CDR1 is SGHDT and CDR2 is YYEEEE in the germline V gene. V was cut by 7 bases and J by 3 bases, with 14 bases left in between.

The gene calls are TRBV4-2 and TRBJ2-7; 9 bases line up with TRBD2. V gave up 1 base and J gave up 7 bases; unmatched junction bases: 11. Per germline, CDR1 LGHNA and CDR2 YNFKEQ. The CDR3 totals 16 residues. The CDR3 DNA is TGTGCCAGCAGCCAAGTGTACCCGGGACTAGCTGATGAGCAGTACTTC. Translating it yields CASSQVYPGLADEQYF.

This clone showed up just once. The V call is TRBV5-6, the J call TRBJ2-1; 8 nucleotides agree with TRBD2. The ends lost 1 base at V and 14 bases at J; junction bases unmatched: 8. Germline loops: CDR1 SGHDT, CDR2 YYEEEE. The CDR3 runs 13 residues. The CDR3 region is CASSLMGAGGEFF. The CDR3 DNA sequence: TGTGCCAGCAGCTTGATGGGGGCGGGGGGCGAGTTCTTC.

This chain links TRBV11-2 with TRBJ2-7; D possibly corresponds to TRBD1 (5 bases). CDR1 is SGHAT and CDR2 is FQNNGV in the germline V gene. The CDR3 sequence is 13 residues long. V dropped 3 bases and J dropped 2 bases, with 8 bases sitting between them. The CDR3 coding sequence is TGTGCCAGCAGCTTTAAACAGGCCTACGAGCAGTACTTC. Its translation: CASSFKQAYEQYF.

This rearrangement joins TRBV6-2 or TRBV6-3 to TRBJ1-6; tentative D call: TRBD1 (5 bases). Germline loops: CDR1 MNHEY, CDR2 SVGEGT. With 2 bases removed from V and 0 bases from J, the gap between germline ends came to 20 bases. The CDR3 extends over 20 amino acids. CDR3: CASSYDAGHSVSSYNSPLHF. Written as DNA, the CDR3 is TGTGCCAGCAGTTACGATGCGGGGCATTCGGTAAGCTCCTATAATTCACCCCTCCACTTT.

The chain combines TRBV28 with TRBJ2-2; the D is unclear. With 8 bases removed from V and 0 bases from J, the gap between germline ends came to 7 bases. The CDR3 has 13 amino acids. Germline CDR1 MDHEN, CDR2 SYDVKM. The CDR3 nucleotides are TGTGCCAGCCGCCGGGCGAACACCGGGGAGCTGTTTTTT. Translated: CASRRANTGELFF.

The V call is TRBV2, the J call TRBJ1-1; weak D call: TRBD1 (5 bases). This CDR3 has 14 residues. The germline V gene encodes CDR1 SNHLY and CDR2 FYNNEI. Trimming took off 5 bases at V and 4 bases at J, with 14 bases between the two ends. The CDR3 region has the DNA TGTGCCAGCAGTCAACGCAGGGAGGGCACTGAAGCTTTCTTT. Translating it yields CASSQRREGTEAFF.

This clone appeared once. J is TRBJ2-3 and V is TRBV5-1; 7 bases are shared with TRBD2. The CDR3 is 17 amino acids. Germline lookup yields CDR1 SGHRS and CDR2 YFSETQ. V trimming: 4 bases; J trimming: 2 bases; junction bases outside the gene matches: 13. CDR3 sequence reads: CASSPYRLADYTDTQYF. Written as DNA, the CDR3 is TGCGCCAGCAGCCCTTATCGGCTAGCGGACTACACAGATACGCAGTATTTT.